The source of this TCR beta chain is a study of T cells in Graves' hyperthyroidism and ophthalmopathy. General study results and limits: It was a median roughly 6.5 months before onset that the model predicted ophthalmopathy.

The V and J ends lost 4 bases and 5 bases respectively, with 11 bases between them. There are 13 residues in the CDR3. Germline V gives CDR1 SNHLY, CDR2 FYNNEI. Calling Graves' hyperthyroidism stable meant ophthalmopathy did not progress within 18 months. Aged 18 to 65, the patients had hyperthyroidism that was newly diagnosed and had lasted under 2 months. PBMCs were obtained from under 13 ml fresh peripheral blood. This clonotype was observed many times. The antigen is not known. Regions amplified from RNA transcripts were the TCR beta CDR3 regions. Initially, a first-round RT-PCR of the TCR CDR3 employed the HTBI primer set. MiXCR, applied by TCRdb to the multiplex PCR reads, yields one record per CDR3 protein. Of about 210,000 distinct CDR3 sequences in the sample, about a sixth were seen once.

The specimen was blood. The chain carries TRBV2 and TRBJ2-5, with D possibly TRBD2 on 6 matching bases. The TCR was taken from a middle-aged man with Graves' hyperthyroidism. The chain's CDR3 is CASSARGGETQYF. In DNA form, the CDR3 reads TGTGCCAGCAGTGCGCGGGGCGGGGAGACCCAGTACTTC.